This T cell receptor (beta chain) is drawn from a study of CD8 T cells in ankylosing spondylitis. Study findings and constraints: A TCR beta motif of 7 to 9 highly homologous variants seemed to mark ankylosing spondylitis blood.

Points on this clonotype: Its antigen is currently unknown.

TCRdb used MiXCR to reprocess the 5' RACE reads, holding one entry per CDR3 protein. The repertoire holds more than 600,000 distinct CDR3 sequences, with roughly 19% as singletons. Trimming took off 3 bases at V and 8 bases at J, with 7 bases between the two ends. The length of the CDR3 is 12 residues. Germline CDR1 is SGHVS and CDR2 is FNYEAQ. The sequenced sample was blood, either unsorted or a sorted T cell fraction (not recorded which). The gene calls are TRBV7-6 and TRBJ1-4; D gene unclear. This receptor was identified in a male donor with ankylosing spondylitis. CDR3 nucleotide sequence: TGTGCCAGCAGCTTTCTACGCGAAAAACTGTTTTTT. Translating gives CASSFLREKLFF.